These 28 T cell receptor beta chains were all obtained from the same sample, sequenced in a study of cytomegalovirus exposure and HLA in healthy donors. The PCR had 60 Vbeta and 13 Jbeta primers. Sequencing used immunoSEQ multiplex PCR; TCRdb keeps in-frame clones, though not all of them. Among 150,000 to 200,000 clones, 77% were seen once, and the ten largest hold under 1.5%. Sequenced: PBMCs. The receptors were gathered from a woman in her 30s in good health and CMV-seronegative.

The chain links TRBV7-9 to TRBJ2-7; 8 nucleotides align to TRBD1. The CDR3 contains 13 residues. V dropped 9 bases and J dropped 2; count of bases not matched to a gene: 6. CDR1 and CDR2 from the germline V gene are SEHNR and FQNEAQ (reference sequence). CDR3 in DNA: TGTGCCAGTTCGGACAGGGAGCCCTACGAGCAGTACTTC. Protein: CASSDREPYEQYF. The variable domain in full, with the rest retrieved from reference TRBV7-9 and TRBJ2-7, is DTGVSQNPRHKITKRGQNVTFRCDPISEHNRLYWYRQTLGQGPEFLTYFQNEAQLEKSRLLSDRFSAERPKGSFSTLEIQRTEQGDSAMYLCASSDREPYEQYFGPGTRLTVT.

The chain uses TRBV5-4 and TRBJ2-2; 9 bases line up with TRBD1. The CDR3 is 17 residues long. CDR1 SGHNT and CDR2 YYREEE come from the germline V gene (reference sequence). After removal of 2 bases from V and 2 bases from J, the junction contained 7 bases not matched to a gene. The CDR3 region has the DNA TGTGCCAGCAGCTTTAACAGGGGACAGGGAAACACCGGGGAGCTGTTTTTT. Its translation: CASSFNRGQGNTGELFF.

Here the CDR3 DNA reads TGCGCCAGCAGCCAAGGGGGGGGCATGTACGAGCAGTACTTC. This gives the protein CASSQGGGMYEQYF. This chain uses TRBV4-1 with TRBJ2-7, with D possibly being TRBD2 (7 bases). Germline assignment: CDR1 MGHRA and CDR2 YSYEKL. Trimming removed 1 base at V and 4 bases at J, with 11 bases between. The CDR3 is 14 amino acids.

At least ten counts were recorded for this clone. This sequence joins TRBV5-1 and TRBJ1-1, with D possibly matching TRBD1 (5 bases). The CDR3 runs to 12 residues. Germline values: CDR1 SGHRS, CDR2 YFSETQ. V lost 4 bases and J 7 bases, leaving 11 bases between the germline ends. This CDR3 reads CASSRTPDEAFF. Written as DNA, the CDR3 is TGCGCCAGCAGCCGGACACCTGATGAAGCTTTCTTT.

The chain employs TRBV5-4 and TRBJ2-1, with D perhaps matching TRBD1 (6 bases). The CDR3 length is 15 residues. Trimming removed 4 bases from V and 6 bases from J, with 17 bases in between. Germline V lookup: CDR1 SGHNT, CDR2 YYREEE (reference sequence). As DNA, the CDR3 is TGTGCCAGCAGCCCAAGGACAGCCAATATCAATGAGCAGTTCTTC. This gives the protein CASSPRTANINEQFF.

The chain employs TRBV5-8 and TRBJ2-7, with TRBD1 as a possible D gene (10 bases). This CDR3 has 15 residues. Germline V lookup: CDR1 SGHTS, CDR2 YDEGEE. Trimming took 4 bases from V and 2 from J, leaving 16 bases between them. DNA for the CDR3: TGTGCCAGCAGCCTAGCGGGACAGGGGACCTACGAGCAGTACTTC. Translated: CASSLAGQGTYEQYF.

The gene calls are TRBV27 and TRBJ2-7; perhaps TRBD1 as D (6 bases). The CDR3 is 14 residues long. The germline V and J ends were trimmed by 5 bases and 3 bases, with 14 bases remaining between them. The germline V gene encodes CDR1 MNHEY and CDR2 SMNVEV (reference sequence). The CDR3 reads CASSPRQAYYEQYF. In nucleotides, the CDR3 is TGTGCCAGCAGTCCCAGACAGGCCTACTACGAGCAGTACTTC.

In its sample, this clone was seen a few times. The chain uses TRBV7-8 and TRBJ2-5; 8 nucleotides align to TRBD1. The CDR3 runs to 17 residues. From germline, CDR1 is SGHVS and CDR2 FQNEAQ. V lost 2 bases and J lost 4; bases outside the gene matches: 12. The CDR3 sequence is CASSLFPGGSFGETQYF. The CDR3 bases are TGTGCCAGCAGCTTATTTCCAGGGGGCTCATTCGGAGAGACCCAGTACTTC.

This chain joins TRBV5-4 and TRBJ2-1, with 8 bases aligning to TRBD2. This CDR3 spans 15 amino acids. The junction had 6 bases not matched to a gene; V was cut back by 5 bases and J by 2 bases. The germline gives CDR1 SGHNT, CDR2 YYREEE (reference sequence). Here the CDR3 reads CASRTPGLAYNEQFF. The CDR3, as DNA: TGTGCCAGCAGAACTCCGGGACTAGCCTACAATGAGCAGTTCTTC.

This clone was found once. The CDR3 sequence is CASSPAAGGETQYF. In DNA form, the CDR3 reads TGTGCCAGCAGCCCAGCGGCCGGGGGAGAGACCCAGTACTTC. The chain recombines TRBV7-3 with TRBJ2-5; possible D gene TRBD2, 6 bases. Trimming removed 5 bases from V and 4 bases from J, with 14 bases in between. Germline CDR1 and CDR2: SGHTA and FQGTGA. CDR3 size: 14 residues.

This rearrangement joins TRBV11-1 to TRBJ2-3; the match to TRBD2 covers 13 bases. CDR3 length: 16 residues. The ends lost 5 bases at V and 2 bases at J; junction bases unmatched: 4. Germline lookup yields CDR1 SGHAT and CDR2 FQDESV (reference sequence). The DNA of the CDR3 is TGTGCCAGCAGCCTAGGGACTAGCGGGACCACAGATACGCAGTATTTT. It yields the protein CASSLGTSGTTDTQYF.

The J gene is TRBJ2-7, the V gene TRBV28; 10 bases map to TRBD1. Germline CDR1 is MDHEN and CDR2 is SYDVKM. The CDR3 is 16 residues long. Trimming at V came to 5 bases and at J to 5 bases, leaving 12 bases not matched to a gene. The CDR3 protein is CASSLTSRDRGNEQYF. The CDR3 nucleotides read TGTGCCAGCAGTCTAACATCCCGGGACAGGGGCAACGAGCAGTACTTC.

The V gene is TRBV5-1, the J gene TRBJ2-3; perhaps TRBD2 as D (6 bases). Germline CDR1 and CDR2: SGHRS and YFSETQ. This CDR3 comprises 15 residues. The V gene lost 4 bases and the J gene lost 1 base, with 13 bases spanning the gap. Here the CDR3 DNA reads TGCGCCAGCAGCCAAGTCGGGACTGGCACAGATACGCAGTATTTT. Amino acids: CASSQVGTGTDTQYF. Together with reference TRBV5-1 and TRBJ2-3, the CDR3 gives the full variable domain: KAGVTQTPRYLIKTRGQQVTLSCSPISGHRSVSWYQQTPGQGLQFLFEYFSETQRNKGNFPGRFSGRQFSNSRSEMNVSTLELGDSALYLCASSQVGTGTDTQYFGPGTRLTVL.

This clone was seen only a few times. The V gene is TRBV5-1, the J gene TRBJ2-3; 7 bases line up with TRBD2. Germline V gene sequence: CDR1 SGHRS, CDR2 YFSETQ. The junction had 12 bases not matched to a gene; V was cut back by 0 bases and J by 5 bases. This CDR3 has 17 residues. In nucleotides, the CDR3 is TGCGCCAGCAGCTTGGGAGTCGTGACTAGCCCCGAAGATACGCAGTATTTT. Residues: CASSLGVVTSPEDTQYF.

V usage is TRBV5-5 and J usage is TRBJ2-3; 9 bases line up with TRBD1. CDR3 length: 15 amino acids. The V segment lost 1 base and the J segment 4 bases; nucleotides outside the gene matches: 4. Looked up from germline, CDR1 is SGHKS and CDR2 is YYEKEE (reference sequence). The CDR3 DNA sequence: TGTGCCAGCAGCTTGTGGGACAGGGCTCCAGATACGCAGTATTTT. Translating it yields CASSLWDRAPDTQYF.

This sequence joins TRBV5-1 and TRBJ2-7; 9 nucleotides line up with TRBD1. The CDR3 is 13 amino acids. Trimming cost V 6 bases and J 2 bases; bases outside gene matches: 3. Germline V gives CDR1 SGHRS, CDR2 YFSETQ. The CDR3 DNA follows: TGCGCCAGCATGAGGGACAGGGCCTACGAGCAGTACTTC. This codes for CASMRDRAYEQYF.

This clone occurred a few times. This sequence joins TRBV28 and TRBJ2-2; D may be TRBD1 (6 bases). Trimming took off 2 bases at V and 5 bases at J, with 6 bases between the two ends. Germline V gene data show CDR1 as MDHEN and CDR2 as SYDVKM. This CDR3 is 13 amino acids long. The CDR3 nucleotides read TGTGCCAGCAGTTTACAGGGGACCGGGGAGCTGTTTTTT. Its translation is CASSLQGTGELFF.

This chain links TRBV5-1 with TRBJ2-3; 7 bases match TRBD1. Per the germline V gene, CDR1 is SGHRS and CDR2 is YFSETQ. The CDR3 length is 15 residues. V lost 3 bases and J lost 5; bases outside the gene matches: 9. CDR3 in DNA: TGCGCCAGCAGCTCAAGGGGGCCTCAAGAAGATACGCAGTATTTT. This encodes CASSSRGPQEDTQYF.

This clone was counted a few times. The J gene is TRBJ2-2, the V gene TRBV5-1, with 11 nucleotides matching TRBD2. Germline V gene data show CDR1 as SGHRS and CDR2 as YFSETQ. The CDR3 runs 17 residues. V shed 0 bases and J 5 bases; nucleotides not matched to a gene: 6. CDR3 sequence reads: CASSLVAGGPLTGELFF. The CDR3, as DNA: TGCGCCAGCAGCTTGGTAGCGGGGGGGCCTCTGACCGGGGAGCTGTTTTTT.

This rearrangement joins TRBV6-5 to TRBJ2-5, with TRBD2 as a possible D gene (5 bases). The CDR3 loop spans 11 amino acids. Germline values: CDR1 MNHEY, CDR2 SVGAGI. Trimming removed 8 bases at V and 7 bases at J, with 11 bases between. CDR3 bases: TGTGCCAGCCAGGAGGAAGGGACCCAGTACTTC. It codes for CASQEEGTQYF.

This clone was counted once. This chain uses TRBV12-2 with TRBJ2-3; the D call TRBD2 from the table was never checked on the DNA. TRBV12-2 is listed as a pseudogene. The CDR3 has 16 residues. In nucleotides, the CDR3 is TGTGCAAGTCGCCCGATGGGGCGGGGGCCCACAGATACGCAGTATTTT. Its protein product is CASRPMGRGPTDTQYF.

The chain carries TRBV2 and TRBJ1-5; 12 bases are shared with TRBD1. The V gene end was trimmed by 7 bases and the J gene end by 6 bases; junction bases not matched to a gene: 4. The CDR3 totals 14 residues. Germline V lookup: CDR1 SNHLY, CDR2 FYNNEI. CDR3 sequence (DNA): TGTGCCAGCAATTCGGGACAGGGGGCTCAGCCCCAGCATTTT. Its protein product is CASNSGQGAQPQHF.

This clone was observed once. The chain employs TRBV19 and TRBJ1-2, with a possible D match to TRBD1 (5 bases). Germline CDR1 LNHDA, CDR2 SQIVND (reference sequence). V lost 2 bases and J 8 bases, leaving 24 bases between the germline ends. The CDR3 is 17 amino acids. CDR3: CASSIWDQLDTLKGYTF. CDR3 coding DNA: TGTGCCAGTAGTATATGGGATCAATTGGACACTCTAAAGGGCTACACCTTC.

The rearrangement links TRBV11-2 to TRBJ2-7; 10 bases are shared with TRBD1. There are 13 residues in the CDR3. Germline lookup yields CDR1 SGHAT and CDR2 FQNNGV. Unmatched junction bases numbered 2, after V lost 5 bases and J lost 4 bases. This CDR3 reads CASSGDRGYEQYF. The DNA of the CDR3 is TGTGCCAGCAGCGGGGACAGGGGATACGAGCAGTACTTC.

The genes are TRBV7-2 and TRBJ2-3, with TRBD1 matching over 7 bases. V was clipped by 1 base and J by 7 bases; unmatched bases: 8. CDR1 and CDR2 (germline): SGHTA, FQGNSA. The CDR3 length is 15 residues. The CDR3 sequence: CASSLVHRGDYTQYF. The CDR3 coding sequence is TGTGCCAGCAGCTTAGTGCACAGGGGTGATTATACGCAGTATTTT.

The chain carries TRBV2 and TRBJ2-7; D perhaps matches TRBD1 (6 bases). The V gene's germline CDR1 is SNHLY and CDR2 FYNNEI. V lost 6 bases and J 0 bases, leaving 15 bases between the germline ends. This CDR3 has 15 amino acids. The chain's CDR3 is CASREVRDISYEQYF. The CDR3 region has the DNA TGTGCCAGCAGGGAGGTCCGGGACATCTCCTACGAGCAGTACTTC.

The CDR3 nucleotides are TGTGCCAGCAGCTTAGGCGGGTACAATCAGCCCCAGCATTTT. The encoded protein is CASSLGGYNQPQHF. The chain joins TRBV7-6 to TRBJ1-5; D call uncertain. Trimming pared 1 base from V and 3 bases from J, leaving 7 bases between. In germline, CDR1 is SGHVS, CDR2 FNYEAQ. The CDR3 loop spans 14 amino acids. Using reference TRBV7-6 and TRBJ1-5 for the parts outside the CDR3, the full variable domain is GAGVSQSPRYKVTKRGQDVALRCDPISGHVSLYWYRQALGQGPEFLTYFNYEAQQDKSGLPNDRFSAERPEGSISTLTIQRTEQRDSAMYRCASSLGGYNQPQHFGDGTRLSIL.

The chain is built from TRBV5-1 and TRBJ2-1; perhaps TRBD2 as D (6 bases). Germline V CDR1 and CDR2: SGHRS, YFSETQ. V was cut by 0 bases and J by 8 bases, with 18 bases left in between. This CDR3 comprises 16 residues. CDR3 in amino acids: CASSLGTSLATHEQFF. CDR3 coding DNA: TGCGCCAGCAGCTTGGGAACTAGCCTGGCTACTCATGAGCAGTTCTTC.